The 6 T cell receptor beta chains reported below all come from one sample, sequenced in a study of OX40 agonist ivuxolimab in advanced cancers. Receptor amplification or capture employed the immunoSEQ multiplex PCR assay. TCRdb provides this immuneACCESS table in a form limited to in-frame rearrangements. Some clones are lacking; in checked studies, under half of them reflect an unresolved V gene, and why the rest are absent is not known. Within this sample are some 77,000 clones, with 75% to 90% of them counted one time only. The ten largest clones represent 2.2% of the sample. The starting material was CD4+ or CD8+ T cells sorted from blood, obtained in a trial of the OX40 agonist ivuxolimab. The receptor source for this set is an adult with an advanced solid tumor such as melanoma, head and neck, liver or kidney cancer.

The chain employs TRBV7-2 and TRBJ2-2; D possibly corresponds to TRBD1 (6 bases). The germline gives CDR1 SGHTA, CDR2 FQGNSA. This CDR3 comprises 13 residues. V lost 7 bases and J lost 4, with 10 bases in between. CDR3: CASTQGSTGELFF. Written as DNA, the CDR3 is TGTGCCAGCACCCAGGGGAGCACCGGGGAGCTGTTTTTT.

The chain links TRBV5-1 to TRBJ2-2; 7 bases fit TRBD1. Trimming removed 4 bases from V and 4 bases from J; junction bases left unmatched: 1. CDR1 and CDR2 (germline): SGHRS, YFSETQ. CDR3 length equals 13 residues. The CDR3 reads CASSRDSTGELFF. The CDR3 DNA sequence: TGCGCCAGCAGCCGGGACAGCACCGGGGAGCTGTTTTTT.

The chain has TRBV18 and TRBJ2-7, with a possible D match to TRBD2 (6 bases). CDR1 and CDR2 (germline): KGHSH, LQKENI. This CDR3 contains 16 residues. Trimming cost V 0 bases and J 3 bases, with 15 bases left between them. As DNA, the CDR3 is TGTGCCAGCTCACCACCGGAGAGGGGACTCGGCTACGAGCAGTACTTC. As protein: CASSPPERGLGYEQYF.

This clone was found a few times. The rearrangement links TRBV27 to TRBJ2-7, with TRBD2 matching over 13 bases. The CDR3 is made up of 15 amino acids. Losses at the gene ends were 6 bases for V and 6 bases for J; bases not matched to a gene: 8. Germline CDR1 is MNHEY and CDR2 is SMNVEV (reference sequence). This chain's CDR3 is CASRLGTSGIGEQYF. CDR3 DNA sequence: TGTGCCAGCAGACTTGGGACTAGCGGGATTGGCGAGCAGTACTTC.

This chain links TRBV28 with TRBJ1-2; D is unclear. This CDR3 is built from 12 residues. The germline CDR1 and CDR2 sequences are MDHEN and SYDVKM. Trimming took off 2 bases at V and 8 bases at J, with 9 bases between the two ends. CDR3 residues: CASSLTTLGYTF. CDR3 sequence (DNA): TGTGCCAGCAGTTTAACCACGTTGGGCTACACCTTC.

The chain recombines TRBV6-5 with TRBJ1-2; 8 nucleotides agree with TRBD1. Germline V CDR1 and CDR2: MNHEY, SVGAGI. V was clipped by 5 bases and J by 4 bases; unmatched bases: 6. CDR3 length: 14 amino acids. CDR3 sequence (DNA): TGTGCCAGCAGTCCAGGGGGCGATATCTATGGCTACACCTTC. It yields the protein CASSPGGDIYGYTF.